Following are 2 T cell receptor beta chains from one sample sequenced in a study of CD8 T cells in ankylosing spondylitis. TCRdb processed the 5' RACE reads anew with MiXCR; each CDR3 protein has one entry. The sample records hundreds of thousands of distinct CDR3 sequences, 20% being singletons. The sample consisted of blood, either unsorted or a sorted T cell fraction (not recorded which). The receptors originated from a male donor with ankylosing spondylitis or in good health (not recorded which).

The rearrangement joins TRBV4-1 to TRBJ2-5; TRBD1 matches at 7 bases. Germline V gene sequence: CDR1 MGHRA, CDR2 YSYEKL. The V and J ends lost 4 bases and 2 bases, in that order; junction bases with no gene match: 7. CDR3 length: 15 amino acids. CDR3 loop: CASSLSGTAQETQYF. Here the CDR3 DNA reads TGCGCCAGCAGCCTTTCCGGGACAGCGCAAGAGACCCAGTACTTC.

V and J are TRBV21-1 and TRBJ2-1; the D call in the table, TRBD1, was not verified against the DNA. TRBV21-1 is shown as a pseudogene. The CDR3 is 13 residues long. The CDR3 here is CASSIRTDNEQFF. The DNA for the CDR3 is TGTGCCAGCAGCATAAGGACAGACAATGAGCAGTTCTTC.